This TCR beta chain was sequenced during a study of T cell responses to AZD1222 COVID-19 vaccine. Regarding the study as a whole: Baseline seropositives among AZD1222 recipients totaled only five to seven. Scientists sampled the repertoires only once the peak T cell response had passed. Spike was spanned by vaccine-associated CD4 TCRs, which were dominant at 160-218 and 743-854.

The CDR3 is 14 amino acids. Germline lookup yields CDR1 SEHNR and CDR2 FQNEAQ (reference sequence). Trimming removed 1 base from V and 5 bases from J, with 11 bases in between. Sequencing used immunoSEQ multiplex PCR; TCRdb keeps in-frame clones, though not all of them. The sample yields approximately 110,000 clones, roughly 85% seen once. This clone appeared a single time. Its antigen is currently unknown. The sequenced sample was peripheral blood, obtained 28 days after the second AZD1222 dose. The rearrangement links TRBV7-9 to TRBJ2-5; D is perhaps TRBD1 or TRBD2 (6 bases each). The clonotype comes from an adult who received the AZD1222 COVID-19 vaccine. The DNA for the CDR3 is TGTGCCAGCAGCTTAGTAGGGGGGATGGAGACCCAGTACTTC. Its protein is CASSLVGGMETQYF.